This TCR beta chain was profiled in a study of blood T cell repertoires in COVID-19. The repertoire was sequenced with immunoSEQ multiplex PCR; TCRdb's copy has only in-frame clones and lacks some. The sample carries about 330,000 clones, nearly 90% recorded once. Losses at the gene ends were 3 bases for V and 5 bases for J; bases not matched to a gene: 3. Germline V gene data show CDR1 as LGHDT and CDR2 as YNNKEL (reference sequence). The CDR3 loop spans 14 amino acids. What was sequenced was PBMCs or T cells enriched from blood (not recorded which). The TCR sequence derives from a woman aged 25-40 years who had recovered from COVID-19. This sequence joins TRBV3-1 (or the pseudogene TRBV3-2) and TRBJ2-2; 7 bases line up with TRBD2. In DNA form, the CDR3 reads TGTGCCAGCAGCCAGGGAGGGTGGACCGGGGAGCTGTTTTTT. This encodes CASSQGGWTGELFF.